This entry features one TCR beta chain sequence. Its antigen is as yet unknown. This entry comes from a study of beta chain features in type 1 diabetes. Whole-study results and caveats: Any role of HLA type in TCRB rearrangement remained unresolved here.

CDR3 size: 13 residues. The isolated RNA, all of it, was reverse transcribed, so expressed TCRB transcripts were what got sequenced. Sequencing used immunoSEQ multiplex PCR; TCRdb keeps in-frame clones, though not all of them. The sample carries fewer than 650,000 clones, about 16% recorded once. The chain recombines TRBV21-1 with TRBJ2-5. TRBV21-1 has pseudogene status. Sequenced input: naive CD4+ T cells from blood. The sequence was obtained from a man between 18 and 29 years old in good health. CDR3 in DNA: TGTGCCAGCAGCAAAGAGTGCCAAGAGACCCAGTACTTC. It codes for CASSKECQETQYF.